Below are 18 T cell receptor beta chains sequenced from a single sample in a study of blood T cell repertoires in COVID-19. Here immunoSEQ multiplex PCR was the method, and the copy in TCRdb shows in-frame clones only, minus some. This repertoire shows under 300,000 clones, roughly nine tenths found once; its top ten account for roughly 2.3%. The specimen sequenced was PBMCs or T cells enriched from blood (not recorded which). The source of these receptors is a woman younger than 30 who had recovered from COVID-19.

V is TRBV5-1 and J is TRBJ2-5; TRBD2 is a possible D gene (5 bases). CDR3 length: 14 residues. Trimming pared 0 bases from V and 5 bases from J, leaving 11 bases between. Germline CDR1 SGHRS, CDR2 YFSETQ. CDR3 nucleotide sequence: TGCGCCAGCAGCTTGGTTGAGGGATCGGAGACCCAGTACTTC. It translates to CASSLVEGSETQYF.

V and J are TRBV5-4 and TRBJ1-2; D is unclear. The V end was cut by 0 bases, the J end by 2 bases, with 8 bases between. CDR1 is SGHNT, CDR2 YYREEE, per germline (reference sequence). The length of the CDR3 is 14 residues. The CDR3 sequence is CASSLAGSNYGYTF. CDR3 DNA sequence: TGTGCCAGCAGCTTGGCAGGCTCAAACTATGGCTACACCTTC.

The chain has TRBV5-1 and TRBJ2-1; D possibly corresponds to TRBD1 (6 bases). V was pared by 2 bases and J by 4 bases, with 13 bases between. Germline V gene lookup returns CDR1 SGHRS and CDR2 YFSETQ. The CDR3 extends over 15 amino acids. CDR3 sequence: CASSFVTGSYNEQFF. In nucleotides, the CDR3 is TGCGCCAGCAGCTTTGTAACAGGGAGTTACAATGAGCAGTTCTTC.

The chain is built from TRBV2 and TRBJ1-1; 8 bases fit TRBD1. Germline V CDR1 and CDR2: SNHLY, FYNNEI. J was trimmed by 3 bases and V by 6 bases; bases with no gene match: 9. The CDR3 has 15 residues. The CDR3 region is CASRGIGQGHTEAFF. As DNA, the CDR3 is TGTGCCAGCAGGGGGATCGGACAGGGCCACACTGAAGCTTTCTTT.

The chain combines TRBV7-9 with TRBJ2-7, with 10 positions matching TRBD1. V shed 3 bases, J shed 7 bases, and the junction held 9 bases outside the gene matches. Germline-derived CDR1 and CDR2 are SEHNR and FQNEAQ (reference sequence). There are 15 residues in the CDR3. CDR3 sequence (DNA): TGTGCCAGCAGCTTCGGGGACAGGGGACTTCAGGAGCAGTACTTC. Amino acids: CASSFGDRGLQEQYF.

This clone showed up just a few times. The rearrangement joins TRBV2 to TRBJ2-3, with 9 bases fitting TRBD2. The germline gives CDR1 SNHLY, CDR2 FYNNEI. V lost 7 bases and J lost 4; bases outside the gene matches: 9. This CDR3 has 15 amino acids. CDR3 loop: CASIGGGGASDTQYF. In DNA form, the CDR3 reads TGTGCCAGCATTGGGGGCGGGGGGGCCTCAGATACGCAGTATTTT.

The rearrangement links TRBV19 to TRBJ1-5, with D hard to call. This CDR3 is built from 16 residues. The germline gives CDR1 LNHDA, CDR2 SQIVND (reference sequence). With 6 bases removed from V and 1 base from J, the gap between germline ends came to 16 bases. The CDR3 reads CASRPFSSRSNQPQHF. Here the CDR3 DNA reads TGTGCCAGTAGACCCTTTAGTTCTAGGAGCAATCAGCCCCAGCATTTT.

The chain employs TRBV19 and TRBJ1-2; D is unresolved. V shed 3 bases and J shed 3 bases, with 11 bases lying between them. Germline V CDR1 and CDR2: LNHDA, SQIVND (reference sequence). The CDR3 has 14 amino acids. The CDR3 nucleotides read TGTGCCAGTAGTATTTCGGGATTCGACTATGGCTACACCTTC. Residues: CASSISGFDYGYTF.

The chain combines TRBV18 with TRBJ1-2, with a possible D match to TRBD1 (6 bases). CDR1 KGHSH and CDR2 LQKENI come from the germline V gene. Trimming cost V 7 bases and J 0 bases, with 12 bases left between them. This CDR3 contains 14 residues. DNA for the CDR3: TGTGCCAGCTTACGGACAGATACTAACTATGGCTACACCTTC. Translation: CASLRTDTNYGYTF.

The chain recombines TRBV27 with TRBJ1-5; possible D gene TRBD1, 6 bases. V lost 0 bases and J lost 0, with 9 bases in between. Germline V gene lookup returns CDR1 MNHEY and CDR2 SMNVEV (reference sequence). CDR3 length equals 16 residues. CDR3 amino acids: CASSLSGTFSNQPQHF. In nucleotides, the CDR3 is TGTGCCAGCAGTTTATCGGGGACATTTAGCAATCAGCCCCAGCATTTT.

The chain has TRBV9 and TRBJ1-2; TRBD1 might be the D (6 bases). V lost 2 bases and J lost 3, with 11 bases in between. The CDR3 extends over 14 amino acids. Germline CDR1 reads SGDLS; CDR2 reads YYNGEE. The CDR3 region is CASSVRQEDYGYTF. For the CDR3, the DNA is TGTGCCAGCAGCGTCCGACAGGAGGACTATGGCTACACCTTC. The complete variable domain, with remaining parts taken from reference TRBV9 and TRBJ1-2, reads DSGVTQTPKHLITATGQRVTLRCSPRSGDLSVYWYQQSLDQGLQFLIQYYNGEERAKGNILERFSAQQFPDLHSELNLSSLELGDSALYFCASSVRQEDYGYTFGSGTRLTVV.

This chain links TRBV2 with TRBJ1-2; D not resolved. The germline V and J ends were trimmed by 3 bases and 2 bases, with 7 bases remaining between them. Germline values: CDR1 SNHLY, CDR2 FYNNEI. The CDR3 has 13 residues. The CDR3 protein is CASSDNTNYGYTF. CDR3 DNA sequence: TGTGCCAGCAGTGATAACACAAACTATGGCTACACCTTC. The full variable domain, its missing parts supplied by reference TRBV2 and TRBJ1-2, is EPEVTQTPSHQVTQMGQEVILRCVPISNHLYFYWYRQILGQKVEFLVSFYNNEISEKSEIFDDQFSVERPDGSNFTLKIRSTKLEDSAMYFCASSDNTNYGYTFGSGTRLTVV.

The V call is TRBV4-1, the J call TRBJ1-4, with D possibly matching TRBD1 (5 bases). The CDR3 runs to 16 residues. The V end was cut by 1 base, the J end by 4 bases, with 13 bases between. In germline, CDR1 is MGHRA, CDR2 YSYEKL. This chain's CDR3 is CASSQVAQELNEKLFF. The CDR3 region has the DNA TGCGCCAGCAGCCAAGTAGCACAGGAGCTTAATGAAAAACTGTTTTTT.

The rearrangement uses TRBV6-5 and TRBJ2-1, with 9 bases fitting TRBD2. The CDR3 contains 14 residues. The V segment lost 5 bases and the J segment 15 bases; nucleotides outside the gene matches: 14. The V gene's germline CDR1 is MNHEY and CDR2 SVGAGI. This CDR3 reads CASSPRGGPGVPFF. The CDR3 nucleotides read TGTGCCAGCAGTCCGCGGGGGGGGCCGGGTGTACCGTTCTTC.

This chain connects TRBV11-2 to TRBJ1-2; the D gene is possibly TRBD1 (6 bases). The ends were cut back, 5 bases at V and 8 bases at J, with 18 bases in the middle. The CDR3 has 14 residues. In germline, CDR1 is SGHAT, CDR2 FQNNGV. This chain's CDR3 is CASSRAPGVEGYTF. The CDR3 bases are TGTGCCAGCAGCCGCGCCCCAGGGGTTGAAGGCTACACCTTC. The full variable domain, its missing parts supplied by reference TRBV11-2 and TRBJ1-2, is EAGVAQSPRYKIIEKRQSVAFWCNPISGHATLYWYQQILGQGPKLLIQFQNNGVVDDSQLPKDRFSAERLKGVDSTLKIQPAKLEDSAVYLCASSRAPGVEGYTFGSGTRLTVV.

The count of this clone is one. The chain recombines TRBV4-1 with TRBJ1-1; D is perhaps TRBD1 (5 bases). Per the germline V gene, CDR1 is MGHRA and CDR2 is YSYEKL. Trimming pared 1 base from V and 5 bases from J, leaving 14 bases between. This CDR3 comprises 15 residues. CDR3 sequence reads: CASSQGGGLRTEAFF. CDR3 sequence (DNA): TGCGCCAGCAGCCAAGGGGGGGGGTTGAGGACTGAAGCTTTCTTT.

The chain combines TRBV5-6 with TRBJ2-3, with 7 positions matching TRBD1. Germline lookup yields CDR1 SGHDT and CDR2 YYEEEE. This CDR3 has 15 amino acids. J was trimmed by 3 bases and V by 2 bases; bases with no gene match: 6. For the CDR3, the DNA is TGTGCCAGCAGCTTACTCGGCAGGGGGACAGATACGCAGTATTTT. This codes for CASSLLGRGTDTQYF.

CDR3 coding DNA: TGCGCCAGCAGTTGGGAGGCCGGCGGCAATCAGCCCCAGCATTTT. It translates to CASSWEAGGNQPQHF. The rearrangement joins TRBV23-1 to TRBJ1-5; D call uncertain. TRBV23-1 is annotated as an ORF whose role is uncertain. Trimming removed 5 bases at V and 2 bases at J, with 13 bases between. The CDR3 length is 15 residues.